This TCR beta chain derives from a study of cytomegalovirus exposure and HLA in healthy donors. Overall study context: Unique TCR beta sequences numbering some 120 million came from some 200 million T cells in an earlier analysis. As released early, the data held 65 million to 90 million unique TCRs from HLA-typed donors. Study results and limitations: Certain indistinguishable V segments, among them TRBV6-2 and TRBV6-3, were excluded.

It was with 60 Vbeta and 13 Jbeta primers that the PCR ran. The assay was immunoSEQ multiplex PCR, and TCRdb's table has in-frame clones only and misses some. The sample yields about 160,000 clones, approximately 80% seen once. The donors were healthy bone marrow donors. V lost 5 bases, J lost 4 bases, and 2 bases stayed unmatched. The germline gives CDR1 LNHDA, CDR2 SQIVND (reference sequence). The CDR3 covers 13 residues. Concerning this clone: Its antigen is unidentified.

The receptor was isolated from a male donor in good health and CMV-seropositive. Sequenced: PBMCs. V and J are TRBV19 and TRBJ1-2, with 9 bases that match TRBD1. CDR3 loop: CASSLTGGYGYTF. CDR3 DNA: TGTGCCAGTAGTTTGACAGGGGGCTATGGCTACACCTTC.